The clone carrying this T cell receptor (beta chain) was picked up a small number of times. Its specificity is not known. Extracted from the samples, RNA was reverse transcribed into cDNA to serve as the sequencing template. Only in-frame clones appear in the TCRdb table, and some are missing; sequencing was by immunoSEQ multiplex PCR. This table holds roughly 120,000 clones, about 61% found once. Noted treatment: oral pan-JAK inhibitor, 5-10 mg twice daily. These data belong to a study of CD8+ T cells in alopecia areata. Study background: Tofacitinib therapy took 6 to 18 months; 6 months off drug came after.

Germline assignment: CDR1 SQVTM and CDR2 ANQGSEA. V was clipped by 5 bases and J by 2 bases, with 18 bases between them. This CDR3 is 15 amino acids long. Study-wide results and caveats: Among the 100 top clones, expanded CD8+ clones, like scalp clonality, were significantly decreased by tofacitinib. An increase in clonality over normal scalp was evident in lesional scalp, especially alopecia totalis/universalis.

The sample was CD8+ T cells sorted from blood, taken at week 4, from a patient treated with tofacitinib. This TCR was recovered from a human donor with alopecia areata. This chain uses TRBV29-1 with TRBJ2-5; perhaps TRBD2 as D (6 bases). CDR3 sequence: CSVPRPGTSQETQYF. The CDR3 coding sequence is TGCAGCGTTCCTCGTCCCGGGACTTCTCAAGAGACCCAGTACTTC.